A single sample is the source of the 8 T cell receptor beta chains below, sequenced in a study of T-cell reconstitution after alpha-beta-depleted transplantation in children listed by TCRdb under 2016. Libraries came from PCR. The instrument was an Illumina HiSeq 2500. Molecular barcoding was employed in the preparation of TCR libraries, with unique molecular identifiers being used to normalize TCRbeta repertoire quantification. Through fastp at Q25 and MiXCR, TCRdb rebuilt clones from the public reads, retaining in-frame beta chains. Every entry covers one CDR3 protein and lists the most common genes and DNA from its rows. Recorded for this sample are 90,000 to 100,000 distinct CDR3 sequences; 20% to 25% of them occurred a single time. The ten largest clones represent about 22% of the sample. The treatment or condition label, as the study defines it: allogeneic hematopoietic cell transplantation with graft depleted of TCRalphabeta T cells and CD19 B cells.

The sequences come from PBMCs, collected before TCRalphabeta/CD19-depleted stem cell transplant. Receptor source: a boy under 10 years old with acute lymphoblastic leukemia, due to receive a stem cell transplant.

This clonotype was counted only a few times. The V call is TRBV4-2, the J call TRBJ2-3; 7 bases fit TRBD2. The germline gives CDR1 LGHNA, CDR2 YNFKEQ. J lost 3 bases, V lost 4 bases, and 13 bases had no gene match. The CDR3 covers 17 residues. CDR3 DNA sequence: TGTGCCAGCAGCCCGAATCCTAGCGGAGGTAGGACAGATACGCAGTATTTT. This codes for CASSPNPSGGRTDTQYF.

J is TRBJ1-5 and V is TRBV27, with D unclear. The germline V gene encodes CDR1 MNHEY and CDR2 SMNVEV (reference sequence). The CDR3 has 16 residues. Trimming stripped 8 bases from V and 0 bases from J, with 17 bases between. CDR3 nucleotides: TGTGCCAGCCGTGGACGGAGCCCATATAGCAATCAGCCCCAGCATTTT. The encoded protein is CASRGRSPYSNQPQHF.

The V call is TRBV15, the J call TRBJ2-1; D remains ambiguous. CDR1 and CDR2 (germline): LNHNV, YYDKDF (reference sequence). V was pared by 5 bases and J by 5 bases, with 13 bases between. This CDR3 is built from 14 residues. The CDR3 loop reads CATSLGLRDNEQFF. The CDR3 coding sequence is TGTGCCACCAGCTTAGGTCTCCGGGACAATGAGCAGTTCTTC. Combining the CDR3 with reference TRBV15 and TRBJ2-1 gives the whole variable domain DAMVIQNPRYQVTQFGKPVTLSCSQTLNHNVMYWYQQKSSQAPKLLFHYYDKDFNNEADTPDNFQSRRPNTSFCFLDIRSPGLGDTAMYLCATSLGLRDNEQFFGPGTRLTVL.

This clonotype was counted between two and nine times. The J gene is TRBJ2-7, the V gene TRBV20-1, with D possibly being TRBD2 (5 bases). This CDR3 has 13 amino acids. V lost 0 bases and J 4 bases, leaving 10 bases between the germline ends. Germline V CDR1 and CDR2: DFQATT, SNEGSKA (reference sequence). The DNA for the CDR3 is TGCAGTGCTAGAGATGCGGACTGGTACGAGCAGTACTTC. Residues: CSARDADWYEQYF.

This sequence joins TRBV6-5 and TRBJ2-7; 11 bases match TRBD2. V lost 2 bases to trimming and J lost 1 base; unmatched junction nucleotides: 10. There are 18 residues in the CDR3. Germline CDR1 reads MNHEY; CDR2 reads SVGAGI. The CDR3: CASSYIGQTSGRSYEQYF. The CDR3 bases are TGTGCCAGCAGTTACATTGGACAAACTAGCGGGAGATCCTACGAGCAGTACTTC.

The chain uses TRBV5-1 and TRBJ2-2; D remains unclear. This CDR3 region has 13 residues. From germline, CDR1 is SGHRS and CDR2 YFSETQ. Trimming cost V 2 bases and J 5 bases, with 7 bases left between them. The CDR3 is CASSLVRTGELFF. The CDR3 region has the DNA TGCGCCAGCAGCTTAGTTCGAACCGGGGAGCTGTTTTTT. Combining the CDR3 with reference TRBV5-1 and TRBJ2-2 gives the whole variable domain KAGVTQTPRYLIKTRGQQVTLSCSPISGHRSVSWYQQTPGQGLQFLFEYFSETQRNKGNFPGRFSGRQFSNSRSEMNVSTLELGDSALYLCASSLVRTGELFFGEGSRLTVL.

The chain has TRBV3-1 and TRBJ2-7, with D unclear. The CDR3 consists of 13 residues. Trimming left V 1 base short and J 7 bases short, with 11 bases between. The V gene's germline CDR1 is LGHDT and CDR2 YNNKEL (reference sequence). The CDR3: CASSQGSSLEQYF. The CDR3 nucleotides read TGTGCCAGCAGCCAAGGGTCGTCTCTGGAGCAGTACTTC.

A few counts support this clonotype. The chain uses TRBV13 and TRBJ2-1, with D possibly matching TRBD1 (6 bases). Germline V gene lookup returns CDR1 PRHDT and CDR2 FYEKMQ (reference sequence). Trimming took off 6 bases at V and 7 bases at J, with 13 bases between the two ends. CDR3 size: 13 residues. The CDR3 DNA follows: TGTGCCAGCAGTCCCGGACAGTTAAATGAGCAGTTCTTC. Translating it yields CASSPGQLNEQFF.